Sequencing of this TCR beta chain was carried out in a study of cytomegalovirus exposure and HLA in healthy donors. With 60 Vbeta and 13 Jbeta primers, the PCR was carried out. Produced via immunoSEQ multiplex PCR; TCRdb's table is partial and in-frame only. The sample yields roughly 150,000 clones, 82% seen once. The germline gives CDR1 SGHNT, CDR2 YYREEE (reference sequence). Germline trimming cut 4 bases from V and 5 bases from J; bases unmatched to any gene: 7. The CDR3 totals 15 residues. This clonotype was sampled from a male donor in good health and CMV-seronegative. V usage is TRBV5-4 and J usage is TRBJ2-1, with TRBD2 matching 9 bases. The sample was PBMCs. CDR3 region: CASSLDSGSHNEQFF. The DNA of the CDR3 is TGTGCCAGCAGCCTAGATAGCGGGAGCCACAATGAGCAGTTCTTC.